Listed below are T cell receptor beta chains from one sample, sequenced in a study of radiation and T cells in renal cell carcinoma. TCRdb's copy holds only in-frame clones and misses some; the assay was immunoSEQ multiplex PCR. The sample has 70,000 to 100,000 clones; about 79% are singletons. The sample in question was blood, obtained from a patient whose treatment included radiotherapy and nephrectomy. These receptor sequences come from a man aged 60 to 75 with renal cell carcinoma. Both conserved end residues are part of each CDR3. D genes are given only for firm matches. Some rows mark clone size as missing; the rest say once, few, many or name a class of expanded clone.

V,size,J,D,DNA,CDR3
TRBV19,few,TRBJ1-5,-,TGTGCCAGTGAGATAGAAGGGGCTGGGCAGCCCCAGCATTTT,CASEIEGAGQPQHF
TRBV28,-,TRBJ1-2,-,TGTGCCAGCAGTTTGGTTCAGGGAGGGTATGGCTACACCTTC,CASSLVQGGYGYTF
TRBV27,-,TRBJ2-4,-,TGTGCCAGCAGTTTATTGCAGGGATCGTCGAACATTCAGTACTTC,CASSLLQGSSNIQYF
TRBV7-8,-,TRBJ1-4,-,TGTGCCAGCAGCCTACCTCGTTTAAGGAAGGCAACTAATGAAAAACTGTTTTTT,CASSLPRLRKATNEKLFF
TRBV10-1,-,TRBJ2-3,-,TGCGCCAGCAGTGAACAGGCAAGCACAGATACGCAGTATTTT,CASSEQASTDTQYF
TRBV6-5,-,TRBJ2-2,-,TGTGCCAGCAGTTATAGGGAACATAGCGGGGAGCTGTTTTTT,CASSYREHSGELFF
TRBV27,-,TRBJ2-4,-,TGTGCCAGCAGTTTATTAGGGACAACTACCAAAAACATTCAGTACTTC,CASSLLGTTTKNIQYF
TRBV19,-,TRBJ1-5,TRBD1,TGTGCCAGTAGTATGACAGGGAGCAATCAGCCCCAGCATTTT,CASSMTGSNQPQHF
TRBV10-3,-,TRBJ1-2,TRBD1,TGTGCCATCAGGAGGGACAGCGAAACCTATGGCTACACCTTC,CAIRRDSETYGYTF
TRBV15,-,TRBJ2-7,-,TGTGCCACCAGCAGAGAGGGGGTAGTGTCCTACGAGCAGTACTTC,CATSREGVVSYEQYF
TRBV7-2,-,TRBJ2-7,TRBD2,TGTGCCAGCAGCCGACCTAGCGGGAGGGCCCTATACGAGCAGTACTTC,CASSRPSGRALYEQYF
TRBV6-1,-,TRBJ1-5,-,TGTGCCAGCAGTGAATCCGTGACAGGCGATCAGCCCCAGCATTTT,CASSESVTGDQPQHF
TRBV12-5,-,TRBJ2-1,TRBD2,TGTGCTAGTGGTTTTGGACTAGCGGGAGATGAGCAGTTCTTC,CASGFGLAGDEQFF
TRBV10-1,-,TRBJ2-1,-,TGCGCCAGCAGTGACCCCGTGGGGGGCAATGAGCAGTTCTTC,CASSDPVGGNEQFF
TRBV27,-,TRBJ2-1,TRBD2,TGTGCCAGCAGTCCCAGACTAGCGGGAGTATCCAATGAGCAGTTCTTC,CASSPRLAGVSNEQFF
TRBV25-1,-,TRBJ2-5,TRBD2,TGTGCCAGCAGTGAATTTGCTAGCGGGATGGGAGAGACCCAGTACTTC,CASSEFASGMGETQYF
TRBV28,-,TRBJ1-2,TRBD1,TGTGCCAGCATCTCACAGGGGACCGGCGGTGGCTACACCTTC,CASISQGTGGGYTF
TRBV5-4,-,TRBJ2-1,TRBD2,TGTGCCAGCAGCGTCCCCTTAGCGGGAGAGGGCAATGAGCAGTTCTTC,CASSVPLAGEGNEQFF
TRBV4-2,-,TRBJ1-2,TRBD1,TGTGCCAGCAGCCAAGATCCCAATGGACAGGTCCAAAACTATGGCTACACCTTC,CASSQDPNGQVQNYGYTF
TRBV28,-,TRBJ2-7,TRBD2,TGTGCCAGCAGTTTATTACTCCGACTAGCGGGTTTAACGTACGAGCAGTACTTC,CASSLLLRLAGLTYEQYF
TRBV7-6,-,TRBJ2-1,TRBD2,TGTGCCAGCAGTTCGGGACTAGCGGGAGTATCGGGGCAGTTCTTC,CASSSGLAGVSGQFF
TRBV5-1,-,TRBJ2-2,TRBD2,TGCGCCAGCAGATCTCTAGCGGGAACGGCCGGGGAGCTGTTTTTT,CASRSLAGTAGELFF
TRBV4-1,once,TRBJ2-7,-,TGCGCCAGCAGCCAGGCCGCCGGGACAGGGCGACTAGCGGTCCCCCTGACCGAGCAGTACTTC,CASSQAAGTGRLAVPLTEQYF
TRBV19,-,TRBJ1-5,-,TGTGCCAGTACCCTCACCGTGGGGCAGCCCCAGCATTTT,CASTLTVGQPQHF